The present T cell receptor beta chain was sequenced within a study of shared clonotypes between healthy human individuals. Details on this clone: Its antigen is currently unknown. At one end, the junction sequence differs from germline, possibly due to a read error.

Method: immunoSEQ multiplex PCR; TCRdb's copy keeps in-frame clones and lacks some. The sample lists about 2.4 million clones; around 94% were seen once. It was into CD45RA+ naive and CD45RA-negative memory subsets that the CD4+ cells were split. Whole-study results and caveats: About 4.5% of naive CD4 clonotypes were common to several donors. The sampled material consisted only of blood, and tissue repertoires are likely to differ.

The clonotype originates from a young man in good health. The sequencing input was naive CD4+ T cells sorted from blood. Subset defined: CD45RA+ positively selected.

This CDR3 is CASSGSGWNAEAFF. In DNA, the CDR3 is TGTGCCAGCAGTGGGTCGGGCTGGAACGCTGAAGCTTTCTTT. This chain connects TRBV28 to TRBJ1-1; unclear D gene. Germline lookup yields CDR1 MDHEN and CDR2 SYDVKM. CDR3 length: 14 residues.